Below, one TCR beta chain is given with its context. The antigen is not known. This sample is drawn from a study of CD8 T cell repertoires and HIV-1 epitope variants. Whole-study context: Twenty-five autologous and known Gag and Nef epitope variant peptides each stimulated T cells separately. Epitopes were three Gag families plus Nef HW9 and YT9.

The table came from immunoSEQ multiplex PCR; TCRdb's copy has only in-frame clones and leaves some out. The sample has under 5,500 clones, around 69% seen once. Broader study findings: The assay identified only TCR beta chains of antigen-proliferating T cells.

Germline CDR1 and CDR2: SGHRS and YFSETQ. The CDR3 runs to 16 residues. With 5 bases clipped from V and 3 bases from J, the junction kept 9 bases outside the gene matches. The chain employs TRBV5-1 and TRBJ2-2; 8 positions match TRBD2. The sample was cultured CD8+ T cells derived from PBMCs. This TCR came from a male donor with HIV. CDR3 nucleotides: TGCGCCAGCAGAGAGGCTAGCGGGCGGGACACCGGGGAGCTGTTTTTT. It is translated as CASREASGRDTGELFF.